The 13 T cell receptor beta chains presented below share a single source sample, sequenced in a study of blood T cells in healthy people across ages. Primed by a sample-barcoded 5' primer and a J-beta primer mix, a second PCR proceeded for about 7 to 11 cycles. TCRdb reprocessed the 5' RACE reads via MiXCR and lists one record per CDR3 protein. The repertoire holds some 900,000 distinct CDR3 sequences, with roughly 48% as singletons. The source material was blood. The receptors were gathered from a man aged 25-45 years in good health.

The rearrangement joins TRBV29-1 to TRBJ2-4; TRBD2 might be the D (5 bases). Germline V gene lookup returns CDR1 SQVTM and CDR2 ANQGSEA. V was cut by 4 bases and J by 0 bases, with 10 bases left in between. The CDR3 runs to 14 residues. CDR3 protein: CSVGGPVAKNIQYF. The CDR3 nucleotides are TGCAGCGTTGGCGGGCCGGTAGCCAAAAACATTCAGTACTTC.

CDR3 region: CSASRLKRGGLDWDEQFF. The CDR3 bases are TGCAGTGCTAGTCGGCTAAAGCGGGGGGGCCTCGATTGGGATGAGCAGTTCTTC. This chain uses TRBV20-1 with TRBJ2-1; 10 bases are shared with TRBD2. Germline V gene sequence: CDR1 DFQATT, CDR2 SNEGSKA (reference sequence). V lost 3 bases and J lost 8; bases outside the gene matches: 19. The CDR3 runs to 18 residues.

This clonotype was found a few times. V usage is TRBV4-2 and J usage is TRBJ2-4; D may be TRBD1 (5 bases). V gave up 0 bases and J gave up 0 bases, with 18 bases separating them. The CDR3 loop spans 19 amino acids. Germline values: CDR1 LGHNA, CDR2 YNFKEQ. CDR3 nucleotides: TGTGCCAGCAGCCAAGAGGCTAGACAGCAACTTTTAGCCAAAAACATTCAGTACTTC. This gives the protein CASSQEARQQLLAKNIQYF.

The chain combines TRBV5-1 with TRBJ2-7; possibly TRBD2 for D (6 bases). The CDR3 covers 15 residues. CDR1 and CDR2 from the germline V gene are SGHRS and YFSETQ. Trimming cost V 4 bases and J 3 bases, with 17 bases left between them. Written as DNA, the CDR3 is TGCGCCAGCAGCGATGAGCGGGCCCTTGGCTACGAGCAGTACTTC. It yields the protein CASSDERALGYEQYF.

The chain joins TRBV25-1 to TRBJ2-7; no definite D call. The CDR3 is 12 residues long. The germline CDR1 and CDR2 sequences are MGHDK and SYGVNS. V dropped 2 bases and J dropped 3 bases, with 5 bases sitting between them. This chain's CDR3 is CASSEQVYEQYF. The CDR3 nucleotides are TGTGCCAGCAGTGAACAGGTCTACGAGCAGTACTTC.

The V and J genes are TRBV7-2 and TRBJ2-5; D may correspond to TRBD1 or TRBD2 (5 bases each). The V gene lost 1 base and the J gene lost 11 bases, with 20 bases spanning the gap. Germline V gene data show CDR1 as SGHTA and CDR2 as FQGNSA. The CDR3 loop spans 15 amino acids. CDR3: CASSLGEGIVYEQYF. The CDR3 region has the DNA TGTGCCAGCAGCTTAGGAGAGGGGATAGTCTATGAGCAGTACTTC.

V is TRBV9 and J is TRBJ2-1; D is ambiguous. Trimming took off 0 bases at V and 8 bases at J, with 6 bases between the two ends. This CDR3 is built from 12 residues. Germline CDR1 reads SGDLS; CDR2 reads YYNGEE. The CDR3 nucleotides are TGTGCCAGCAGCGTAGTTTGGGATGAGCAGTTCTTC. Its translation is CASSVVWDEQFF.

The V and J genes are TRBV29-1 and TRBJ2-1; TRBD1 might be the D (5 bases). There are 15 residues in the CDR3. Per the germline V gene, CDR1 is SQVTM and CDR2 is ANQGSEA. Deletions cut 6 bases from V and 0 bases from J, with 15 bases between. The CDR3 is CSVAHRRSSYNEQFF. CDR3 sequence (DNA): TGCAGCGTCGCCCACAGGCGTAGCTCCTACAATGAGCAGTTCTTC.

This chain links TRBV4-1 with TRBJ2-3, with 8 bases aligning to TRBD1. CDR3 size: 16 residues. J gave up 0 bases and V 5 bases, and 7 bases lay outside the gene matches. The V gene's germline CDR1 is MGHRA and CDR2 YSYEKL. The CDR3 here is CASSSRQGSSTDTQYF. In DNA form, the CDR3 reads TGCGCCAGCAGCTCTCGACAGGGGAGTAGCACAGATACGCAGTATTTT.

Of note for this clonotype: One end of the junction fails to match germline, which may point to a read error. CDR3: CAGSQAGWGTEAFF. The CDR3 DNA reads TGTGCCGGCAGCCAAGCAGGATGGGGCACTGAAGCTTTCTTT. The chain uses TRBV3-1 and TRBJ1-1; unclear D gene. Per the germline V gene, CDR1 is LGHDT and CDR2 is YNNKEL (reference sequence). The CDR3 consists of 14 residues.

The sample holds a few counts of this clonotype. The chain carries TRBV12-3 or TRBV12-4 and TRBJ1-1; maybe TRBD1 (5 bases). Trimming left V 6 bases short and J 4 bases short, with 12 bases between. The CDR3 consists of 13 residues. CDR3 loop: CASRVGGGTEAFF. CDR3 nucleotides: TGTGCCAGCAGAGTGGGGGGAGGCACTGAAGCTTTCTTT.

This clonotype appeared a few times. The J gene is TRBJ2-1, the V gene TRBV5-5; no firm D call. The CDR3 has 16 amino acids. V lost 0 bases to trimming and J lost 0 bases, with 10 bases between them. Germline assignment: CDR1 SGHKS and CDR2 YYEKEE (reference sequence). CDR3 sequence: CASSLAVSSSYNEQFF. The CDR3 DNA reads as TGTGCCAGCAGCTTGGCTGTTTCTAGCTCCTACAATGAGCAGTTCTTC.

The rearrangement uses TRBV7-2 and TRBJ2-3; no definite D call. Trimming stripped 7 bases from V and 7 bases from J, with 15 bases between. In germline, CDR1 is SGHTA, CDR2 FQGNSA. CDR3 length: 13 residues. As DNA, the CDR3 is TGTGCCAGCACGATATACAGCGTGAATACGCAGTATTTT. This codes for CASTIYSVNTQYF.